This TCR beta chain was captured in a study of beta chain features in type 1 diabetes. Study context: Cell yields, gender and age were similar in healthy donors and patients.

The authors reverse transcribed all of the isolated RNA, so sequencing captured expressed TCRB transcripts. Sequencing was performed with immunoSEQ multiplex PCR; in TCRdb, only in-frame clones are kept and a portion is missing. In the table there are 600,000 to 700,000 clones, over 10% of which are singletons. Germline assignment: CDR1 SGHTA and CDR2 FQGNSA. V was cut by 4 bases and J by 7 bases, with 14 bases left in between. CDR3 length: 14 amino acids. Study-wide results and limits: Whether HLA type affects TCRB rearrangement stayed undetermined in the present work. People with Type 1 diabetes carried modestly yet significantly shorter TCRB CDR3s in all four CD4+ subsets.

This clone was recorded a few times. The antigen is not known. Sequencing was carried out using naive CD4+ T cells from blood. This clonotype was obtained from a man aged 30-40 years with type 1 diabetes. The rearrangement uses TRBV7-2 and TRBJ1-5, with D uncertain. CDR3 region: CASSSSHGEQPQHF. CDR3 DNA: TGTGCCAGCAGCTCCTCCCACGGAGAACAGCCCCAGCATTTT.